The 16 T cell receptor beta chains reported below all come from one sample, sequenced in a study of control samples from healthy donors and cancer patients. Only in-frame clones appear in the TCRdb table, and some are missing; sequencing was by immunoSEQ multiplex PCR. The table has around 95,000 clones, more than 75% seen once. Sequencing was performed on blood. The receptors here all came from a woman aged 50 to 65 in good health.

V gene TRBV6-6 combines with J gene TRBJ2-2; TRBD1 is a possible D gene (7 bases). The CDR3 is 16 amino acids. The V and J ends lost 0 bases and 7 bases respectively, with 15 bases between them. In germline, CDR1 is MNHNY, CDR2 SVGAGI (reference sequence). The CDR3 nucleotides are TGTGCCAGCAGTTACTCCTCAGGGGGGTATAGCGGGGAGCTGTTTTTT. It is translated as CASSYSSGGYSGELFF.

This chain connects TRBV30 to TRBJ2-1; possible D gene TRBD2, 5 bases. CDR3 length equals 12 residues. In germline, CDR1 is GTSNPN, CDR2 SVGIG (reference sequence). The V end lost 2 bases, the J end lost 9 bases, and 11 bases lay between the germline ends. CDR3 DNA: TGTGCCTGGAGTCCGGTAGGAGGTGAGCAGTTCTTC. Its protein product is CAWSPVGGEQFF. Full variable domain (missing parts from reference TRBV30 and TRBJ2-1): SQTIHQWPATLVQPVGSPLSLECTVEGTSNPNLYWYRQAAGRGLQLLFYSVGIGQISSEVPQNLSASRPQDRQFILSSKKLLLSDSGFYLCAWSPVGGEQFFGPGTRLTVL.

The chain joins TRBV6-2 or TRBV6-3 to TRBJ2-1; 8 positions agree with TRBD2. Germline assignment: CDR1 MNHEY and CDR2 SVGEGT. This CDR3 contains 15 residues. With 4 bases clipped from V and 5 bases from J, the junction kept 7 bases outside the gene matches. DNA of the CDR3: TGTGCCAGCAGTTTTCCCAGCGGGAGAAACAATGAGCAGTTCTTC. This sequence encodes CASSFPSGRNNEQFF.

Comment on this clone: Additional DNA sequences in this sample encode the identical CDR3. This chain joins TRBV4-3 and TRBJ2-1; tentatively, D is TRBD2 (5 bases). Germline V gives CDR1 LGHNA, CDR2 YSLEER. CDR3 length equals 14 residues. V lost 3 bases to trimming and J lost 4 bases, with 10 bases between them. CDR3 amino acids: CASSQAGQYNEQFF. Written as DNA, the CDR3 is TGCGCCAGCAGCCAGGCGGGCCAATACAATGAGCAGTTCTTC.

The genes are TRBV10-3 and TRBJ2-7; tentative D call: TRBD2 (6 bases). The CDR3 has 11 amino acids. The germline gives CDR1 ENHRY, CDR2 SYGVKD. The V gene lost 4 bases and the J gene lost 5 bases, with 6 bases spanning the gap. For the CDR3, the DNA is TGTGCCATCAGTGGGGGGGACGAGCAGTACGTC. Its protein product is CAISGGDEQYV.

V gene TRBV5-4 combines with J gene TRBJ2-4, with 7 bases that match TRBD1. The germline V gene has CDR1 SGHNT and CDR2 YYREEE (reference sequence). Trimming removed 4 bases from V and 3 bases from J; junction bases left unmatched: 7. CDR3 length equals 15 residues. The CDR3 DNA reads TGTGCCAGCAGCGCACAGGGGTCGGGCAAAAACATTCAGTACTTC. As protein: CASSAQGSGKNIQYF.

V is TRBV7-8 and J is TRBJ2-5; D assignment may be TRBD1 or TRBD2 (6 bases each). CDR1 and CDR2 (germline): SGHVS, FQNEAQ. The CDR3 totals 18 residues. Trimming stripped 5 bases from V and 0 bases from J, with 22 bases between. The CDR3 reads CASSPKIGGRGYQETQYF. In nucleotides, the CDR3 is TGTGCCAGCAGCCCCAAGATAGGGGGGCGAGGGTACCAAGAGACCCAGTACTTC.

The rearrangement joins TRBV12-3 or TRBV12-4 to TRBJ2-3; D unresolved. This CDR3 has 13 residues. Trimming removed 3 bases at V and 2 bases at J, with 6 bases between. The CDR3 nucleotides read TGTGCCAGCAGTTTCCCCTTCACAGATACGCAGTATTTT. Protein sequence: CASSFPFTDTQYF.

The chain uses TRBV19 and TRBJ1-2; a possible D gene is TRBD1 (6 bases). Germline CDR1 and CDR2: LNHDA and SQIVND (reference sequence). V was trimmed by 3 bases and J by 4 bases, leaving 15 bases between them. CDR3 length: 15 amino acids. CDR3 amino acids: CASSIRRTDPYGYTF. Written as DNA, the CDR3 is TGTGCCAGTAGTATTCGAAGGACAGACCCCTATGGCTACACCTTC.

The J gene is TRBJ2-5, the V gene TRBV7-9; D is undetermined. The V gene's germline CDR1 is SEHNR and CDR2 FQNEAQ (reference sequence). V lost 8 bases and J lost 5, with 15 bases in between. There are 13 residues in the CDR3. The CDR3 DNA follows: TGTGCCAGCCAATTTGAAATAATGGAGACCCAGTACTTC. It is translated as CASQFEIMETQYF.

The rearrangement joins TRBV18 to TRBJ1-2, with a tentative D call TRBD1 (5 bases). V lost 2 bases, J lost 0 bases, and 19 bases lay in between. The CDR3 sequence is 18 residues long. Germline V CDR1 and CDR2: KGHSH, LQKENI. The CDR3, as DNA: TGTGCCAGCTCACCAGTCGGAGGGGTCCGTGGAGCTAACTATGGCTACACCTTC. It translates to CASSPVGGVRGANYGYTF.

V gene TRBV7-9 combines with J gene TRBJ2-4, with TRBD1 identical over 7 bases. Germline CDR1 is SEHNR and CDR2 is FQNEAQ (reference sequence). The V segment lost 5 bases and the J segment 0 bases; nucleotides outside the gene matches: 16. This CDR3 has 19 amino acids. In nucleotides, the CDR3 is TGTGCCAGCAGCGACGGGCAGGGGGTTGTAAATTTAGCCAAAAACATTCAGTACTTC. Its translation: CASSDGQGVVNLAKNIQYF. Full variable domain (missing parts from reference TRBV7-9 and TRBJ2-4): DTGVSQNPRHKITKRGQNVTFRCDPISEHNRLYWYRQTLGQGPEFLTYFQNEAQLEKSRLLSDRFSAERPKGSFSTLEIQRTEQGDSAMYLCASSDGQGVVNLAKNIQYFGAGTRLSVL.

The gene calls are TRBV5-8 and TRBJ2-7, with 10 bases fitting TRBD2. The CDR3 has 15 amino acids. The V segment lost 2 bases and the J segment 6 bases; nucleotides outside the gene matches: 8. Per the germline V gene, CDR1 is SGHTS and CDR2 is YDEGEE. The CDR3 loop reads CASSLAGGPLGEQYF. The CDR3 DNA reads TGTGCCAGCAGCTTAGCGGGGGGGCCTTTGGGCGAGCAGTACTTC.

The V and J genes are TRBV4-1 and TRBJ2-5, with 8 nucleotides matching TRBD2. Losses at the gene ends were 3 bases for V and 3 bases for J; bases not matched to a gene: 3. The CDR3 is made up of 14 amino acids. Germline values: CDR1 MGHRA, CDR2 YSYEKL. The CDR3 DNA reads TGCGCCAGCAGCCAGACTAGCGCTAAAGAGACCCAGTACTTC. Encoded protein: CASSQTSAKETQYF.

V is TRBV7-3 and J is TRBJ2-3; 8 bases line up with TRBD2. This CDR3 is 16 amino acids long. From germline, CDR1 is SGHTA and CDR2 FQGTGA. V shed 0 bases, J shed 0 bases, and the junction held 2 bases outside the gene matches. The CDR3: CASSLTAGESTDTQYF. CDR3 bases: TGTGCCAGCAGCTTAACAGCGGGGGAGAGCACAGATACGCAGTATTTT.

CDR3 DNA sequence: TGCGCCAGCAGCCTTAGCGGGAGGTCAATTGGGGAGACCCAGTACTTC. Its translation: CASSLSGRSIGETQYF. This rearrangement joins TRBV4-1 to TRBJ2-5; 10 bases line up with TRBD2. CDR1 MGHRA and CDR2 YSYEKL come from the germline V gene. The V gene end was trimmed by 4 bases and the J gene end by 5 bases; junction bases not matched to a gene: 10. The CDR3 length is 16 residues.